This is a list of T cell receptor beta chains from one sample in a study of T cells expressing NK-cell markers. TCRdb re-called the 5' RACE reads; one entry per CDR3 protein, DNA not given. The table for this sample gives 150,000 to 170,000 distinct CDR3 sequences. Specimen: blood T cells: a sorted CD56 or NKG2C T cell subset, CD4+ or CD8+ T cells, or bulk PBMC T cells (not recorded which). Receptors originate from a woman aged 50 to 60 in good health. Both conserved end residues are part of each CDR3. Each record gives: V gene, J gene, CDR3 protein.

TRBV6-6	TRBJ1-5	CASSYREGKSNQPQHF
TRBV20-1	TRBJ2-1	CSAREVSGPLHEQFF
TRBV10-3	TRBJ2-3	CAISESRLAGLDTQYF
TRBV20-1	TRBJ1-2	CSAIPTGGDYTF
TRBV2	TRBJ2-2	CASVEVTGELFF
TRBV7-6	TRBJ2-1	CASSLARNEQFF
TRBV20-1	TRBJ2-3	CSAREAGWADTQYF
TRBV27	TRBJ1-2	CASSLSVGNYGYTF
TRBV5-6	TRBJ2-2	CASSQNPRPGELFF
TRBV6-4	TRBJ2-5	CASSASGAKGETQYF
TRBV24-1	TRBJ1-1	CATSDHSNTEAFF
TRBV4-1	TRBJ2-2	CASSSVVTGELFF
TRBV24-1	TRBJ1-1	CATSGGAGTEAFF
TRBV4-1	TRBJ2-3	CASSQETTLSDTQYF